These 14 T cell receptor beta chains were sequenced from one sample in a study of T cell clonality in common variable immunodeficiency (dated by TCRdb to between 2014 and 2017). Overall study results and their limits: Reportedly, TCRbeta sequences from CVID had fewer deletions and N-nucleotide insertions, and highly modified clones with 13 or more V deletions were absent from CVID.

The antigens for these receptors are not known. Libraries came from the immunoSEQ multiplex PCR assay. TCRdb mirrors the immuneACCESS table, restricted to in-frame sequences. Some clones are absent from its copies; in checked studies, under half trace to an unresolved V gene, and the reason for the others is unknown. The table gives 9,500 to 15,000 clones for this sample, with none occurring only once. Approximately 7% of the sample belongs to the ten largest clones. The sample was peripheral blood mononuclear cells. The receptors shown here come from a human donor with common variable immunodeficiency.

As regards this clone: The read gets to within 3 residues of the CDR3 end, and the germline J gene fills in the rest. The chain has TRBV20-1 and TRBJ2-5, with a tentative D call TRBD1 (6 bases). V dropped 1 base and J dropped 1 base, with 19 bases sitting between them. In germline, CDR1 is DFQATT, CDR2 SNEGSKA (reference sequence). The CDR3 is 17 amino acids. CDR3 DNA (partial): TGCAGTGCTAGAGGAAGTGGAGACCCAGGGGTCCAAGAGACC. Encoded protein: CSARGSGDPGVQET. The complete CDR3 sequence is CSARGSGDPGVQETQYF.

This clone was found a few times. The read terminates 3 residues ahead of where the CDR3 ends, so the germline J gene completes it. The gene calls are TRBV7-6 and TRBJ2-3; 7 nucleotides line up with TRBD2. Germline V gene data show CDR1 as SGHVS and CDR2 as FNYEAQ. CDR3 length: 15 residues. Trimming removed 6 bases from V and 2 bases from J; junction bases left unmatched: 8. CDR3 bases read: TGTGCCAGCAGACCGGGGGGACTTCTCACAGATACG. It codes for CASRPGGLLTDT. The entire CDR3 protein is CASRPGGLLTDTQYF.

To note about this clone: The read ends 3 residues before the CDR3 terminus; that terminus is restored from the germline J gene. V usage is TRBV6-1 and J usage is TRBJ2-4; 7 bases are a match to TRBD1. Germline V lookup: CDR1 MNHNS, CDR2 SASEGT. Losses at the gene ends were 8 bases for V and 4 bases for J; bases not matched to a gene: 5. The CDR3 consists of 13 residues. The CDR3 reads CASGVGQKNIQYF. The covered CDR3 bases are TGTGCCAGCGGTGTGGGACAGAAAAACATT.

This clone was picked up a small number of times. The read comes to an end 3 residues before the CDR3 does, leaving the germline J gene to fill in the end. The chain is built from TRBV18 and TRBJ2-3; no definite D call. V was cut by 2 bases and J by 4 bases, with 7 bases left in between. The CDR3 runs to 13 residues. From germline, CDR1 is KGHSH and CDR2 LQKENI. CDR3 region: CASSPWQADTQYF. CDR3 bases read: TGTGCCAGCTCACCATGGCAGGCAGATACG.

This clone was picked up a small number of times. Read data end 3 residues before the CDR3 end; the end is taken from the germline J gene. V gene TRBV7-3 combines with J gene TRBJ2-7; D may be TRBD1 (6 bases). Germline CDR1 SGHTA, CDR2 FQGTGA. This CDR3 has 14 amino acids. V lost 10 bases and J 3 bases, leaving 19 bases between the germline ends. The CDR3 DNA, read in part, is TGTGCCAACCACAAAGATTGGGACAACTACGAG. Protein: CANHKDWDNYE. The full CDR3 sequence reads CANHKDWDNYEQYF. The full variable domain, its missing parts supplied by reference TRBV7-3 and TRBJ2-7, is GAGVSQTPSNKVTEKGKYVELRCDPISGHTALYWYRQSLGQGPEFLIYFQGTGAADDSGLPNDRFFAVRPEGSVSTLKIQRTERGDSAVYLCANHKDWDNYEQYFGPGTRLTVT.

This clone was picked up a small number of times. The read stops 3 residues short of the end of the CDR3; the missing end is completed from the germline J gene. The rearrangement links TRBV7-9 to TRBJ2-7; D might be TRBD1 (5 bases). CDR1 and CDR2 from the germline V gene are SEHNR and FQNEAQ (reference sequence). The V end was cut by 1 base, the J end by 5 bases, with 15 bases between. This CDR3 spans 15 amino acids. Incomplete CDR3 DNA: TGTGCCAGCAGCTTAGGTGGGCAGGGCGTCCACGAG. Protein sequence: CASSLGGQGVHE. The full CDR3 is CASSLGGQGVHEQYF. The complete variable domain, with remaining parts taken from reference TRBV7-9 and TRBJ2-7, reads DTGVSQNPRHKITKRGQNVTFRCDPISEHNRLYWYRQTLGQGPEFLTYFQNEAQLEKSRLLSDRFSAERPKGSFSTLEIQRTEQGDSAMYLCASSLGGQGVHEQYFGPGTRLTVT.

The CDR3 loop reads CASSLALGARDEQYF. The DNA read from the CDR3 is TGTGCCAGCAGCTTAGCCCTGGGGGCGCGCGACGAG. J is TRBJ2-7 and V is TRBV7-9; maybe TRBD1 (6 bases). The CDR3 extends 3 residues past the end of the read, so its final part is completed from the germline J gene. Looked up from germline, CDR1 is SEHNR and CDR2 is FQNEAQ (reference sequence). This CDR3 is 15 amino acids long. V was cut by 0 bases and J by 5 bases, with 14 bases left in between.

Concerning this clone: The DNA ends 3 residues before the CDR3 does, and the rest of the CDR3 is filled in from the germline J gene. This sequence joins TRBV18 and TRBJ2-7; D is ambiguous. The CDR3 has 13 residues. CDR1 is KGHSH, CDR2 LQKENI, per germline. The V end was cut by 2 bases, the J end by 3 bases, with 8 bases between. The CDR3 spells CASSPGQNYEQYF. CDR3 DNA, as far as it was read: TGTGCCAGCTCACCAGGGCAGAACTACGAG.

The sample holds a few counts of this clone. The sequenced CDR3 bases are TGTGCCAGCAGACCCGGGTTCGGGTATAATTCACCC. Amino acids: CASRPGFGYNSP. The complete CDR3 reads CASRPGFGYNSPLHF. The chain recombines TRBV2 with TRBJ1-6; unclear D gene. The read ends 3 residues shy of where the CDR3 ends; the end is completed using the germline J gene. V shed 6 bases and J shed 4 bases, with 13 bases lying between them. Germline assignment: CDR1 SNHLY and CDR2 FYNNEI. This CDR3 comprises 15 residues. The variable domain in full, with the rest retrieved from reference TRBV2 and TRBJ1-6, is EPEVTQTPSHQVTQMGQEVILRCVPISNHLYFYWYRQILGQKVEFLVSFYNNEISEKSEIFDDQFSVERPDGSNFTLKIRSTKLEDSAMYFCASRPGFGYNSPLHFGNGTRLTVT.

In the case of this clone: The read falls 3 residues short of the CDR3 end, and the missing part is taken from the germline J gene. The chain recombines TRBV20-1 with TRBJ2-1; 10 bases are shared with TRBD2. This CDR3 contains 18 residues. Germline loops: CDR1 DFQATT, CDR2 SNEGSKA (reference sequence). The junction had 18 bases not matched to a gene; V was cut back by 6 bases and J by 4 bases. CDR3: CSARSSGGNPALYNEQFF. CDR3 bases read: TGCAGTGCGCGTAGTAGCGGGGGGAACCCGGCGTTGTACAATGAG.

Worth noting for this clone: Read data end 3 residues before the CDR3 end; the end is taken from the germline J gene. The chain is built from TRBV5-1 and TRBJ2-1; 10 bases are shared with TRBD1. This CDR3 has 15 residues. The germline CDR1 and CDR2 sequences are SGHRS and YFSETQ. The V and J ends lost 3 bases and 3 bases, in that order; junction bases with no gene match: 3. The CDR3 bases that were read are TGCGCCAGCAGCTGGGGGGACAGGGGCTACAATGAG. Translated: CASSWGDRGYNE. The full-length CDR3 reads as CASSWGDRGYNEQFF.

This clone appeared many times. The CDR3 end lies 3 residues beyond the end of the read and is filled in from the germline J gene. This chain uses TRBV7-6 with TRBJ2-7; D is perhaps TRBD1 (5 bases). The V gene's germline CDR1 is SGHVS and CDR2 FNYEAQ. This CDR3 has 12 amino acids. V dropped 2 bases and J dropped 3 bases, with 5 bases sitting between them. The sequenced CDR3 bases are TGTGCCAGCAGCTTACAGGGCTACGAG. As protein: CASSLQGYE. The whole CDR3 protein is CASSLQGYEQYF.

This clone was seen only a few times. The sequenced part of the CDR3 DNA is TGTGCCAGCTCACCAGACAGGGGGGCTTATAGCAATCAGCCC. This translates into CASSPDRGAYSNQP. Given in full, the CDR3 is CASSPDRGAYSNQPQHF. The chain carries TRBV18 and TRBJ1-5; 9 bases line up with TRBD1. The read comes to an end 3 residues before the CDR3 does, leaving the germline J gene to fill in the end. The J segment lost 0 bases and the V segment lost 2 bases, leaving 5 bases of the junction unmatched. Germline V gene sequence: CDR1 KGHSH, CDR2 LQKENI. This CDR3 has 17 amino acids.

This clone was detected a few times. This chain's CDR3 is CASSYIAGGHTGELFF. The covered CDR3 bases are TGTGCCAGCAGTTATATAGCGGGGGGGCATACCGGGGAG. This chain connects TRBV2 to TRBJ2-2, with 11 bases aligning to TRBD2. The sequenced fragment ends 3 residues before the CDR3 boundary, so the rest is inferred from the germline J gene. V shed 5 bases, J shed 5 bases, and the junction held 7 bases outside the gene matches. The CDR3 has 16 amino acids. Germline assignment: CDR1 SNHLY and CDR2 FYNNEI.